The TCR beta chain described here comes from a study of cytomegalovirus exposure and HLA in healthy donors. Broader study findings: Researchers counted around 150 TCR beta chains as cytomegalovirus-associated.

The method was immunoSEQ multiplex PCR; TCRdb's version includes in-frame clones alone and lacks a portion of them. The sample comprises 130,000 or so clones, approximately 89% of which are singletons, and about 3% rests with the top ten. V was pared by 3 bases and J by 6 bases, with 12 bases between. CDR3 size: 13 residues. Germline V lookup: CDR1 MDHEN, CDR2 SYDVKM. About this clone: Its antigen is currently unknown.

The TCR comes from a young man in good health and CMV-seronegative. Sequences were obtained from PBMCs. This chain links TRBV28 with TRBJ2-7; TRBD1 is a possible D gene (5 bases). CDR3 region: CASSFRQGSEQYF. In DNA form, the CDR3 reads TGTGCCAGCAGTTTCCGCCAGGGATCCGAGCAGTACTTC.